This T cell receptor beta chain was identified in a study of T cell responses to AZD1222 COVID-19 vaccine. Only in-frame clones appear in the TCRdb table, and some are missing; sequencing was by immunoSEQ multiplex PCR. The sample has about 140,000 clones, about 93% seen once. The germline V and J ends were trimmed by 4 bases and 3 bases, with 9 bases remaining between them. From germline, CDR1 is SGHVS and CDR2 FNYEAQ. The CDR3 spans 13 residues. This sequence joins TRBV7-6 and TRBJ2-5; D is unresolved. The clonotype originates from an adult in good health. The sequencing used peripheral blood, collected on day 0 of AZD1222 vaccination. The chain's CDR3 is CASSYGPKETQYF. The CDR3 DNA reads as TGTGCCAGCAGCTACGGGCCGAAAGAGACCCAGTACTTC.